This T cell receptor beta chain came from a study of shared clonotypes between healthy human individuals. Study-level background: Donors had three CD4 naive, three CD4 memory, two CD8 naive and one CD8 memory plate apiece.

Regarding the study as a whole: Sequencing depth was expected to influence donor clonotype sharing. A handful of donors showed sharing of around 5% of naive CD4 clonotypes.

With regard to this clone: Its antigen is currently unknown.

Clones were sequenced by immunoSEQ multiplex PCR, and TCRdb holds only the in-frame ones, with some missing. The sample shows 2.3 million or so clones, 85% to 95% of them seen only once. Donors had no recently reported acute infections or vaccinations and were HIV-negative. Germline V gene lookup returns CDR1 MDHEN and CDR2 SYDVKM. This CDR3 region has 13 residues. V lost 7 bases and J lost 7; bases outside the gene matches: 10. The chain links TRBV28 to TRBJ2-7, with 7 bases identical to TRBD2. Sequencing was done on a sample of naive CD4+ T cells from PBMCs. Indicated subset: CD45RA+ positively selected. This TCR was recovered from a man younger than 30 in good health. Some clones in this sample may be carry-over from other donors' samples. The CDR3 DNA is TGTGCCAGCAATCCGGGAGGATGGGGAGAGCAGTACTTC. This sequence encodes CASNPGGWGEQYF.